One sample yielded the 28 T cell receptor beta chains listed below, sequenced in a study of T cell responses to AZD1222 COVID-19 vaccine. Data came from immunoSEQ multiplex PCR; TCRdb stores just in-frame clones and leaves some out. This table holds around 170,000 clones, approximately 91% found once. Source: peripheral blood, taken on day 0 of AZD1222 vaccination. The source of these receptors is an adult in good health.

The CDR3 reads CSVVAGQGAGEQYF. The CDR3 DNA follows: TGCAGCGTTGTTGCGGGACAGGGGGCAGGGGAGCAGTACTTC. V and J are TRBV29-1 and TRBJ2-7; 12 nucleotides agree with TRBD1. This CDR3 has 14 residues. The germline V gene has CDR1 SQVTM and CDR2 ANQGSEA. J was trimmed by 7 bases and V by 4 bases; bases with no gene match: 8.

The chain joins TRBV9 to TRBJ2-5; D is unresolved. This CDR3 has 13 amino acids. Trimming removed 3 bases at V and 3 bases at J, with 9 bases between. Per the germline V gene, CDR1 is SGDLS and CDR2 is YYNGEE. In DNA form, the CDR3 reads TGTGCCAGCAGCGCCGACTGGGAAGAGACCCAGTACTTC. Translated: CASSADWEETQYF. Full variable domain (missing parts from reference TRBV9 and TRBJ2-5): DSGVTQTPKHLITATGQRVTLRCSPRSGDLSVYWYQQSLDQGLQFLIQYYNGEERAKGNILERFSAQQFPDLHSELNLSSLELGDSALYFCASSADWEETQYFGPGTRLLVL.

This clone appeared a single time. The rearrangement links TRBV21-1 to TRBJ2-7. TRBV21-1 is a pseudogene segment. The CDR3 extends over 14 amino acids. CDR3 amino acids: CASSKILRGYEQYF. The CDR3 DNA sequence: TGTGCCAGCAGCAAGATATTGCGTGGGTACGAGCAGTACTTC.

The chain joins TRBV13 to TRBJ2-7, with D perhaps being TRBD1 or TRBD2 (5 bases each). The length of the CDR3 is 14 residues. V lost 5 bases and J lost 5, with 16 bases in between. Germline loops: CDR1 PRHDT, CDR2 FYEKMQ (reference sequence). Written as DNA, the CDR3 is TGTGCCAGCAGCCCGGGGTGGCAGGACAACGAGCAGTACTTC. Translating gives CASSPGWQDNEQYF.

This clone was detected only once. This chain joins TRBV2 and TRBJ1-1, with unresolved D. CDR3 size: 13 residues. Per germline, CDR1 SNHLY and CDR2 FYNNEI. Trimming took off 7 bases at V and 2 bases at J, with 11 bases between the two ends. In DNA form, the CDR3 reads TGTGCCAGCACCACCGCGCCCAACACTGAAGCTTTCTTT. Translation gives CASTTAPNTEAFF.

CDR3 in DNA: TGTGCCATCAGTGAACAGGGGGCCGGCAGCAATCAGCCCCAGCATTTT. It yields the protein CAISEQGAGSNQPQHF. This chain connects TRBV10-3 to TRBJ1-5, with 9 bases fitting TRBD1. The trim removed 3 bases at V and 1 base at J, leaving 4 bases unmatched. This CDR3 comprises 16 residues. Germline V gives CDR1 ENHRY, CDR2 SYGVKD.

This chain joins TRBV16 and TRBJ2-1; 11 bases align to TRBD1. Looked up from germline, CDR1 is KGHSY and CDR2 is FQNENV. Germline trimming cut 3 bases from V and 6 bases from J; bases unmatched to any gene: 1. The CDR3 sequence is 14 residues long. The CDR3 DNA reads TGTGCCAGCAGCCACGGGACAGGGGGCAATGAGCAGTTCTTC. This sequence encodes CASSHGTGGNEQFF.

The genes are TRBV7-9 and TRBJ1-5, with 7 bases that match TRBD1. This CDR3 is built from 14 residues. Losses at the gene ends were 4 bases for V and 7 bases for J; bases not matched to a gene: 7. The V gene's germline CDR1 is SEHNR and CDR2 FQNEAQ (reference sequence). CDR3: CASSSQGNGQPQHF. CDR3 DNA: TGTGCCAGCAGCTCACAGGGGAACGGACAGCCCCAGCATTTT.

This clone was seen a single time. The genes are TRBV4-1 and TRBJ2-2, with D unresolved. The ends were cut back, 2 bases at V and 8 bases at J, with 3 bases in the middle. Germline V lookup: CDR1 MGHRA, CDR2 YSYEKL. The CDR3 runs 11 residues. CDR3 bases: TGCGCCAGCAGCCAATGGGGGGAGCTGTTTTTT. Translating it yields CASSQWGELFF.

The chain is built from TRBV28 and TRBJ2-7; 11 bases agree with TRBD1. The CDR3 sequence is 15 residues long. Trimming removed 7 bases from V and 3 bases from J; junction bases left unmatched: 8. Germline loops: CDR1 MDHEN, CDR2 SYDVKM. This CDR3 is CASTIGQGANYEQYF. CDR3 nucleotides: TGTGCCAGCACCATCGGACAGGGGGCAAACTACGAGCAGTACTTC.

The V gene is TRBV6-6, the J gene TRBJ1-6; 10 nucleotides line up with TRBD1. In germline, CDR1 is MNHNY, CDR2 SVGAGI (reference sequence). J was trimmed by 9 bases and V by 6 bases; bases with no gene match: 5. The CDR3 totals 14 residues. The chain's CDR3 is CASRPDRGGSPLHF. Here the CDR3 DNA reads TGTGCCAGCAGACCGGACAGGGGGGGTTCACCCCTCCACTTT.

The rearrangement links TRBV5-1 to TRBJ2-1, with 11 bases lining up with TRBD2. The V segment lost 6 bases and the J segment 6 bases; nucleotides outside the gene matches: 14. The length of the CDR3 is 17 residues. CDR1 and CDR2 from the germline V gene are SGHRS and YFSETQ. The CDR3 region is CASTVTPSGGFGNEQFF. CDR3 DNA: TGCGCCAGCACCGTCACCCCTAGCGGGGGGTTTGGCAATGAGCAGTTCTTC.

The CDR3 DNA reads as TGTGCCAGTAGTATGCGGGGGCGTACAGATACGCAGTATTTT. This translates into CASSMRGRTDTQYF. The rearrangement joins TRBV19 to TRBJ2-3, with D possibly matching TRBD2 (7 bases). V was trimmed by 3 bases and J by 3 bases, leaving 10 bases between them. The CDR3 covers 14 residues. Germline CDR1 is LNHDA and CDR2 is SQIVND (reference sequence).

The V and J genes are TRBV14 and TRBJ2-7, with D maybe TRBD1 (5 bases). The CDR3 runs 14 residues. Trimming shortened V by 1 base and J by 6 bases, and 13 bases separated the two germline ends. The germline V gene encodes CDR1 SGHDN and CDR2 FVKESK. The CDR3 sequence: CASSQVGQGTEQYF. In nucleotides, the CDR3 is TGTGCCAGCAGCCAAGTTGGTCAGGGAACCGAGCAGTACTTC.

This clone has only one observation. The gene calls are TRBV7-8 and TRBJ2-7, with D possibly TRBD2 on 6 matching bases. Germline V gene sequence: CDR1 SGHVS, CDR2 FQNEAQ. V gave up 0 bases and J gave up 2 bases, with 11 bases separating them. The CDR3 loop spans 15 amino acids. CDR3 in DNA: TGTGCCAGCAGCTTAGCTTCGGGGGTCACCTACGAGCAGTACTTC. It yields the protein CASSLASGVTYEQYF.

The rearrangement uses TRBV5-1 and TRBJ1-4; the D is unclear. V gave up 0 bases and J gave up 4 bases, with 10 bases separating them. Germline lookup yields CDR1 SGHRS and CDR2 YFSETQ. CDR3 length equals 15 residues. In DNA, the CDR3 is TGCGCCAGCAGCTTGGGGGCAGGATTTAATGAAAAACTGTTTTTT. As protein: CASSLGAGFNEKLFF.

The CDR3: CASSPLSLGAGGEKLFF. CDR3 in DNA: TGTGCCAGCTCACCTCTAAGTCTCGGGGCAGGCGGGGAAAAACTGTTTTTT. This chain links TRBV18 with TRBJ1-4; the D gene is possibly TRBD1 (5 bases). This CDR3 contains 17 residues. Between the trimmed V and J ends, which lost 3 bases and 8 bases, there was a span of 22 bases. Germline values: CDR1 KGHSH, CDR2 LQKENI.

V usage is TRBV5-4 and J usage is TRBJ2-2; D remains ambiguous. V dropped 4 bases and J dropped 4 bases, with 11 bases sitting between them. This CDR3 is 14 amino acids long. In germline, CDR1 is SGHNT, CDR2 YYREEE (reference sequence). The chain's CDR3 is CASSPARSTGELFF. The CDR3 DNA sequence: TGTGCCAGCAGCCCAGCCAGGAGCACCGGGGAGCTGTTTTTT.

The genes are TRBV12-5 and TRBJ2-5; no clear D gene. Trimming took off 0 bases at V and 0 bases at J, with 8 bases between the two ends. From germline, CDR1 is LGHNT and CDR2 FRNRAP. The length of the CDR3 is 15 residues. The CDR3 nucleotides read TGTGCTAGTGGTTTGGTAGCACGGGACCAAGAGACCCAGTACTTC. Its protein product is CASGLVARDQETQYF.

The V gene is TRBV7-9, the J gene TRBJ2-1; 8 bases match TRBD2. The V gene end was trimmed by 1 base and the J gene end by 3 bases; junction bases not matched to a gene: 2. The germline CDR1 and CDR2 sequences are SEHNR and FQNEAQ (reference sequence). The CDR3 runs 15 residues. The CDR3 loop reads CASSLGRGGYNEQFF. The CDR3 nucleotides read TGTGCCAGCAGCTTAGGACGGGGGGGCTACAATGAGCAGTTCTTC.

This clone was seen just once. The chain recombines TRBV15 with TRBJ2-1; the D gene is possibly TRBD1 (5 bases). The CDR3 loop spans 16 amino acids. Germline V gene sequence: CDR1 LNHNV, CDR2 YYDKDF (reference sequence). Trimming shortened V by 0 bases and J by 4 bases, and 13 bases separated the two germline ends. Written as DNA, the CDR3 is TGTGCCACCAGCAGAGATCGAACAGGAACGTACAATGAGCAGTTCTTC. Encoded protein: CATSRDRTGTYNEQFF.

J is TRBJ2-7 and V is TRBV5-6; TRBD1 matches 9 bases. V lost 5 bases, J lost 3 bases, and 3 bases stayed unmatched. Per germline, CDR1 SGHDT and CDR2 YYEEEE. The CDR3 is 13 amino acids. CDR3 sequence (DNA): TGTGCCAGCAGGGGACAGGGTCTCTACGAGCAGTACTTC. This gives the protein CASRGQGLYEQYF.

This chain joins TRBV10-3 and TRBJ2-6; D is unresolved. The CDR3 contains 14 residues. In germline, CDR1 is ENHRY, CDR2 SYGVKD. The V end lost 6 bases, the J end lost 2 bases, and 8 bases lay between the germline ends. The DNA for the CDR3 is TGTGCCATCAGGGCCCAGCCTGGGGCCAACGTCCTGACTTTC. Its protein product is CAIRAQPGANVLTF.

This chain joins TRBV9 and TRBJ1-2, with 7 bases that match TRBD1. This CDR3 has 14 amino acids. In germline, CDR1 is SGDLS, CDR2 YYNGEE. V dropped 4 bases and J dropped 8; count of bases not matched to a gene: 11. This CDR3 reads CASSLGDRRRGYTF. CDR3 in DNA: TGTGCCAGCAGCCTCGGGGACAGACGGCGCGGCTACACCTTC. Full variable domain (outside the CDR3, taken from reference TRBV9 and TRBJ1-2): DSGVTQTPKHLITATGQRVTLRCSPRSGDLSVYWYQQSLDQGLQFLIQYYNGEERAKGNILERFSAQQFPDLHSELNLSSLELGDSALYFCASSLGDRRRGYTFGSGTRLTVV.

This clone has a single count. This sequence joins TRBV7-9 and TRBJ2-1, with D unclear. V was trimmed by 3 bases and J by 0 bases, leaving 9 bases between them. The CDR3 is 15 residues long. Germline assignment: CDR1 SEHNR and CDR2 FQNEAQ (reference sequence). CDR3 loop: CASSLELSSYNEQFF. The CDR3 DNA follows: TGTGCCAGCAGCTTGGAGCTAAGCTCCTACAATGAGCAGTTCTTC.

The chain couples TRBV5-1 to TRBJ2-2; the D is unclear. The CDR3 loop spans 14 amino acids. With 7 bases removed from V and 0 bases from J, the gap between germline ends came to 10 bases. The germline CDR1 and CDR2 sequences are SGHRS and YFSETQ. DNA for the CDR3: TGCGCCAGCGTTTATAACTCGAACACCGGGGAGCTGTTTTTT. Translating it yields CASVYNSNTGELFF.

The chain employs TRBV7-8 and TRBJ2-3, with 8 bases fitting TRBD2. The V and J ends lost 5 bases and 6 bases, in that order; junction bases with no gene match: 10. The CDR3 length is 15 residues. Per germline, CDR1 SGHVS and CDR2 FQNEAQ. CDR3 amino acids: CASSVTSGVSDTQYF. In nucleotides, the CDR3 is TGTGCCAGCAGCGTAACTAGCGGAGTTAGCGATACGCAGTATTTT.

This sequence joins TRBV19 and TRBJ2-3; either TRBD1 or TRBD2 may supply D (5 bases each). The CDR3 covers 17 residues. V lost 4 bases and J 4 bases, leaving 21 bases between the germline ends. Germline CDR1 is LNHDA and CDR2 is SQIVND (reference sequence). Here the CDR3 DNA reads TGTGCCAGTAGTACGGGGACCACACTAGTAGTGGCAGATACGCAGTATTTT. This encodes CASSTGTTLVVADTQYF.